These 30 T cell receptor beta chains were sequenced from one sample in a study of identical twins. TCRdb re-analysed the 5' RACE reads in MiXCR, keeping a single row per CDR3 protein. The sample holds some 190,000 distinct CDR3 sequences, about 16% seen once. This same sample was also taken into another study, of T cells expressing NK-cell markers.

Sequenced material: CD8+ T cells sorted from blood. The origin of the receptors is a woman aged 18-29 years in good health.

This chain joins TRBV14 and TRBJ2-1, with a weak D call TRBD2 (5 bases). V shed 1 base and J shed 0 bases, with 10 bases lying between them. The CDR3 has 16 amino acids. The germline V gene encodes CDR1 SGHDN and CDR2 FVKESK. The CDR3 region has the DNA TGTGCCAGCAGCCAAGGAAGCGGAAGCTCCTACAATGAGCAGTTCTTC. The encoded protein is CASSQGSGSSYNEQFF. The entire variable domain, with the rest obtained from reference TRBV14 and TRBJ2-1, is as follows: EAGVTQFPSHSVIEKGQTVTLRCDPISGHDNLYWYRRVMGKEIKFLLHFVKESKQDESGMPNNRFLAERTGGTYSTLKVQPAELEDSGVYFCASSQGSGSSYNEQFFGPGTRLTVL.

This clonotype showed up just a few times. V gene TRBV5-6 combines with J gene TRBJ2-1; a possible D gene is TRBD2 (5 bases). The germline gives CDR1 SGHDT, CDR2 YYEEEE. This CDR3 has 14 residues. Deletions cut 5 bases from V and 3 bases from J, with 12 bases between. The CDR3 DNA reads TGTGCCAGCAGTTTCGGACTCGGCTACAATGAGCAGTTCTTC. This sequence encodes CASSFGLGYNEQFF.

The chain has TRBV2 and TRBJ2-7; TRBD1 matches at 7 bases. The CDR3 length is 13 residues. The trim removed 7 bases at V and 3 bases at J, leaving 6 bases unmatched. Looked up from germline, CDR1 is SNHLY and CDR2 is FYNNEI. CDR3 in DNA: TGTGCCAGCATGAGTACAGGGGACTACGAGCAGTACTTC. Translating it yields CASMSTGDYEQYF.

This clonotype was found a few times. The chain has TRBV3-1 and TRBJ2-2, with D uncertain. V lost 1 base, J lost 6 bases, and 3 bases lay in between. This CDR3 is 12 amino acids long. CDR1 is LGHDT, CDR2 YNNKEL, per germline (reference sequence). CDR3 amino acids: CASSQAPGELFF. CDR3 DNA sequence: TGTGCCAGCAGCCAAGCCCCCGGGGAGCTGTTTTTT.

This clonotype occurred many times. This chain uses TRBV27 with TRBJ2-7; D remains unclear. V was trimmed by 3 bases and J by 2 bases, leaving 8 bases between them. The CDR3 spans 13 residues. Germline CDR1 and CDR2: MNHEY and SMNVEV (reference sequence). CDR3 nucleotides: TGTGCCAGCAGTTTGACGGGCGCCTACGAGCAGTACTTC. This sequence encodes CASSLTGAYEQYF.

The chain uses TRBV7-2 and TRBJ1-5; D perhaps matches TRBD1 (6 bases). Trimming shortened V by 4 bases and J by 3 bases, and 10 bases separated the two germline ends. Germline V CDR1 and CDR2: SGHTA, FQGNSA. This CDR3 region has 14 residues. CDR3 coding DNA: TGTGCCAGCAGCTCCGGACAGAACAATCAGCCCCAGCATTTT. It specifies CASSSGQNNQPQHF. The complete variable domain, with remaining parts taken from reference TRBV7-2 and TRBJ1-5, reads GAGVSQSPSNKVTEKGKDVELRCDPISGHTALYWYRQSLGQGLEFLIYFQGNSAPDKSGLPSDRFSAERTGGSVSTLTIQRTQQEDSAVYLCASSSGQNNQPQHFGDGTRLSIL.

There are many counts of this clonotype. The chain combines TRBV7-8 with TRBJ2-3; TRBD2 matches at 14 bases. This CDR3 has 16 amino acids. J was trimmed by 7 bases and V by 8 bases; bases with no gene match: 11. Germline CDR1 reads SGHVS; CDR2 reads FQNEAQ. CDR3 sequence (DNA): TGTGCCAGCCTTCAGCGGACTAGCGGGGGGCCAAATACGCAGTATTTT. Translated, it gives CASLQRTSGGPNTQYF.

This sequence joins TRBV11-2 and TRBJ2-1; 10 nucleotides match TRBD1. In germline, CDR1 is SGHAT, CDR2 FQNNGV. Losses at the gene ends were 5 bases for V and 5 bases for J; bases not matched to a gene: 6. CDR3 size: 15 residues. CDR3 nucleotides: TGTGCCAGCAGCCGCCCGGACAGGGGGAACAATGAGCAGTTCTTC. Translation: CASSRPDRGNNEQFF.

The CDR3 spells CASSTRTVGYTF. For the CDR3, the DNA is TGTGCCAGCAGCACCCGGACTGTTGGCTACACCTTC. This chain joins TRBV9 and TRBJ1-2; no definite D call. CDR1 and CDR2 from the germline V gene are SGDLS and YYNGEE. Trimming removed 4 bases from V and 7 bases from J, with 11 bases in between. The CDR3 contains 12 residues.

The chain joins TRBV15 to TRBJ2-4, with 12 bases lining up with TRBD2. With 1 base clipped from V and 0 bases from J, the junction kept 4 bases outside the gene matches. CDR1 is LNHNV and CDR2 is YYDKDF in the germline V gene (reference sequence). This CDR3 has 18 residues. The CDR3 reads CATSRGPSGGAAKNIQYF. The CDR3, as DNA: TGTGCCACCAGCAGAGGTCCTAGCGGGGGGGCAGCCAAAAACATTCAGTACTTC.

This clonotype was picked up one time. This sequence joins TRBV6-1 and TRBJ2-5; D is possibly TRBD2 (7 bases). Germline CDR1 and CDR2: MNHNS and SASEGT. CDR3 length equals 14 residues. V was cut by 6 bases and J by 2 bases, with 13 bases left in between. The CDR3 nucleotides read TGTGCCAGCAGAGAAAGGGGGGGTCAAGAGACCCAGTACTTC. As protein: CASRERGGQETQYF.

The sample holds many counts of this clonotype. The gene calls are TRBV2 and TRBJ2-1; 12 positions match TRBD2. The V gene end was trimmed by 7 bases and the J gene end by 8 bases; junction bases not matched to a gene: 12. From germline, CDR1 is SNHLY and CDR2 FYNNEI. This CDR3 is built from 16 residues. In DNA, the CDR3 is TGTGCCAGCAATGGGCTAGCGGGAGGGCCGAGGCATGAGCAGTTCTTC. This sequence encodes CASNGLAGGPRHEQFF.

This clonotype was counted a few times. The V and J genes are TRBV6-6 and TRBJ1-1; D call uncertain. The V and J ends lost 5 bases and 5 bases respectively, with 9 bases between them. CDR1 and CDR2 (germline): MNHNY, SVGAGI (reference sequence). This CDR3 contains 12 residues. The CDR3 region has the DNA TGTGCCAGCAGTCCCAGAGAAACTGAAGCTTTCTTT. Translation gives CASSPRETEAFF.

This chain connects TRBV9 to TRBJ2-5; D is unresolved. This CDR3 region has 12 residues. CDR1 is SGDLS and CDR2 is YYNGEE in the germline V gene. V shed 5 bases and J shed 5 bases, with 10 bases lying between them. CDR3 nucleotides: TGTGCCAGCAGTGGAACCGATGAGACCCAGTACTTC. It is translated as CASSGTDETQYF.

This clonotype occurred a few times. V usage is TRBV5-1 and J usage is TRBJ2-5; the D is unclear. Germline assignment: CDR1 SGHRS and CDR2 YFSETQ. V shed 2 bases and J shed 2 bases, with 10 bases lying between them. The CDR3 has 14 residues. The CDR3 spells CASSLGWRQETQYF. CDR3 sequence (DNA): TGCGCCAGCAGCTTAGGATGGAGACAAGAGACCCAGTACTTC.

This clonotype has just a few counts. CDR3 sequence reads: CASGDRGYTF. The CDR3 region has the DNA TGTGCCAGCGGAGATCGGGGCTACACCTTC. The chain recombines TRBV13 with TRBJ1-2; D ambiguous. V lost 8 bases to trimming and J lost 8 bases, with 9 bases between them. The germline gives CDR1 PRHDT, CDR2 FYEKMQ (reference sequence). This CDR3 has 10 residues.

This clonotype was observed a few times. The V gene is TRBV7-9, the J gene TRBJ1-1, with D uncertain. V gave up 8 bases and J gave up 6 bases, with 10 bases separating them. CDR1 and CDR2 from the germline V gene are SEHNR and FQNEAQ (reference sequence). The CDR3 covers 11 residues. CDR3 DNA sequence: TGTGCCAGCCCCACGGGCGCTGAAGCTTTCTTT. Its translation: CASPTGAEAFF.

This clonotype is a singleton in its sample. J is TRBJ2-5 and V is TRBV11-2; 11 positions match TRBD2. The CDR3 totals 19 residues. Trimming cost V 7 bases and J 1 base; bases outside gene matches: 17. Germline CDR1 and CDR2: SGHAT and FQNNGV. The CDR3 DNA follows: TGTGCCAGCATCCACCAGGCGCTAGCGGGGGGCCTCGCCCAAGAGACCCAGTACTTC. Translated, it gives CASIHQALAGGLAQETQYF.

J is TRBJ2-7 and V is TRBV9, with D maybe TRBD2 (6 bases). Germline CDR1 SGDLS, CDR2 YYNGEE. The CDR3 is 16 residues long. V lost 4 bases to trimming and J lost 2 bases, with 19 bases between them. This chain's CDR3 is CASSPLEREVPYEQYF. Here the CDR3 DNA reads TGTGCCAGCAGCCCCCTCGAGAGGGAGGTACCCTACGAGCAGTACTTC.

V usage is TRBV21-1 and J usage is TRBJ2-7; the DNA was not used to check the table's D call, TRBD2. TRBV21-1 is listed as a pseudogene. The length of the CDR3 is 18 residues. CDR3: CASSKVRASGNQGDEQYF. Written as DNA, the CDR3 is TGTGCCAGCAGCAAAGTTAGGGCTAGCGGTAACCAGGGGGACGAGCAGTACTTC.

The CDR3 DNA is TGTGCCAGCAGTTACTCACCCCGGAGTACTGGGTTCTTC. It specifies CASSYSPRSTGFF. V and J are TRBV6-5 and TRBJ2-1, with D uncertain. V dropped 0 bases and J dropped 15 bases, with 15 bases sitting between them. The CDR3 runs 13 residues. Germline-derived CDR1 and CDR2 are MNHEY and SVGAGI.

This clonotype occurred a few times. The chain recombines TRBV4-1 with TRBJ2-7; 7 positions agree with TRBD2. The CDR3 totals 16 residues. The germline V gene has CDR1 MGHRA and CDR2 YSYEKL. V gave up 1 base and J gave up 3 bases; unmatched junction bases: 9. CDR3 protein: CASSQGSGTDFYEQYF. The CDR3 DNA follows: TGCGCCAGCAGCCAAGGAAGCGGGACGGACTTCTACGAGCAGTACTTC.

The V gene is TRBV7-9, the J gene TRBJ2-1; TRBD2 aligns across 9 bases. Germline V lookup: CDR1 SEHNR, CDR2 FQNEAQ (reference sequence). V dropped 2 bases and J dropped 8; count of bases not matched to a gene: 10. The CDR3 contains 16 residues. CDR3: CASSLPAGGGGDEQFF. The CDR3 bases are TGTGCCAGCAGCTTACCGGCGGGCGGGGGGGGAGATGAGCAGTTCTTC.

In this sample, this clonotype turned up many times. V usage is TRBV5-1 and J usage is TRBJ1-2; 8 bases match TRBD1. There are 13 residues in the CDR3. V dropped 5 bases and J dropped 4; count of bases not matched to a gene: 4. Germline V gene sequence: CDR1 SGHRS, CDR2 YFSETQ. The CDR3 region has the DNA TGCGCCAGCAGAAAGACAGGGGTCTATGGCTACACCTTC. Translating it yields CASRKTGVYGYTF.

This clonotype was seen only a few times. The chain uses TRBV28 and TRBJ2-4; TRBD2 is a possible D gene (6 bases). The germline V and J ends were trimmed by 3 bases and 12 bases, with 18 bases remaining between them. CDR3 length equals 14 residues. CDR1 and CDR2 from the germline V gene are MDHEN and SYDVKM. The CDR3 coding sequence is TGTGCCAGCAGTTTTGGGGGAGGCCTCGGTGGTCAGTACTTC. Encoded protein: CASSFGGGLGGQYF.

This chain uses TRBV5-6 with TRBJ1-2; a possible D gene is TRBD1 (5 bases). CDR3 length: 16 amino acids. The V end was cut by 3 bases, the J end by 3 bases, with 18 bases between. Per germline, CDR1 SGHDT and CDR2 YYEEEE. As DNA, the CDR3 is TGTGCCAGCAGCTCGCCGGGACGGGGTTTCGACTATGGCTACACCTTC. Its protein is CASSSPGRGFDYGYTF.

The CDR3 nucleotides are TGTGCCAGTAGTATTCCGGGACGGGAAGCTTTCTTT. Protein product: CASSIPGREAFF. The chain joins TRBV19 to TRBJ1-1; D may be TRBD1 (5 bases). The CDR3 consists of 12 residues. Trimming shortened V by 3 bases and J by 8 bases, and 10 bases separated the two germline ends. The germline V gene encodes CDR1 LNHDA and CDR2 SQIVND (reference sequence).

The V gene is TRBV11-2, the J gene TRBJ1-2, with 7 bases lining up with TRBD1. This CDR3 spans 15 amino acids. Germline assignment: CDR1 SGHAT and CDR2 FQNNGV. After removal of 1 base from V and 3 bases from J, the junction contained 5 bases not matched to a gene. The CDR3 DNA reads TGTGCCAGCAGCTTAGGAACAGGGGTGTACTATGGCTACACCTTC. Protein sequence: CASSLGTGVYYGYTF. Combining the CDR3 with reference TRBV11-2 and TRBJ1-2 gives the whole variable domain EAGVAQSPRYKIIEKRQSVAFWCNPISGHATLYWYQQILGQGPKLLIQFQNNGVVDDSQLPKDRFSAERLKGVDSTLKIQPAKLEDSAVYLCASSLGTGVYYGYTFGSGTRLTVV.

This clonotype was seen more than once but under ten times. The chain couples TRBV7-2 to TRBJ2-5, with 15 nucleotides matching TRBD2. CDR3 size: 15 residues. The V gene's germline CDR1 is SGHTA and CDR2 FQGNSA. The ends lost 5 bases at V and 4 bases at J; junction bases unmatched: 2. The CDR3 protein is CASSRTSGRGETQYF. The CDR3 DNA is TGTGCCAGCAGCCGGACTAGCGGGAGGGGAGAGACCCAGTACTTC.

This clonotype was found a few times. The genes are TRBV20-1 and TRBJ1-5; a weak D match, TRBD1 (5 bases). The CDR3 runs 15 residues. Germline CDR1 and CDR2: DFQATT and SNEGSKA (reference sequence). Trimming removed 1 base at V and 4 bases at J, with 14 bases between. The CDR3 is CSARGGRQRNQPQHF. CDR3 bases: TGCAGTGCTAGAGGGGGCCGACAGAGAAATCAGCCCCAGCATTTT.